The 12 T cell receptor beta chains below were found in one sample sequenced in a study of cytomegalovirus exposure and HLA in healthy donors. PCR employed 60 Vbeta and 13 Jbeta primers. Assay: immunoSEQ multiplex PCR; the TCRdb copy retains only in-frame clones and omits some. Among around 140,000 clones listed, approximately 73% were seen once. Material for sequencing was PBMCs. All receptors derive from a woman aged 18-35 years in good health and CMV-seronegative.

The chain carries TRBV18 and TRBJ1-1; 8 nucleotides line up with TRBD1. The CDR3 length is 14 residues. The V and J ends lost 6 bases and 0 bases, in that order; junction bases with no gene match: 3. The germline CDR1 and CDR2 sequences are KGHSH and LQKENI. The DNA for the CDR3 is TGTGCCAGCTCGAGGGACAGGATGAACACTGAAGCTTTCTTT. It codes for CASSRDRMNTEAFF.

This clone was counted only a few times. This chain links TRBV6-1 with TRBJ2-4, with 9 bases that match TRBD1. The ends lost 5 bases at V and 5 bases at J; junction bases unmatched: 7. Germline CDR1 MNHNS, CDR2 SASEGT. This CDR3 comprises 15 residues. The CDR3 DNA follows: TGTGCCAGCAGTCGGGACAGGGTAAAGGAAAACATTCAGTACTTC. Protein: CASSRDRVKENIQYF.

In its sample, this clone was seen once. The chain recombines TRBV5-4 with TRBJ1-1, with 7 bases that match TRBD1. V lost 3 bases, J lost 4 bases, and 12 bases stayed unmatched. This CDR3 is built from 16 residues. Germline V gene sequence: CDR1 SGHNT, CDR2 YYREEE (reference sequence). CDR3 sequence reads: CASSSETTGYSTEAFF. Written as DNA, the CDR3 is TGTGCCAGCAGCTCGGAAACGACAGGGTATAGCACTGAAGCTTTCTTT. Full variable domain (remainder filled in from reference TRBV5-4 and TRBJ1-1): ETGVTQSPTHLIKTRGQQVTLRCSSQSGHNTVSWYQQALGQGPQFIFQYYREEENGRGNFPPRFSGLQFPNYSSELNVNALELDDSALYLCASSSETTGYSTEAFFGQGTRLTVV.

The J gene is TRBJ2-7, the V gene TRBV27, with D possibly matching TRBD2 (6 bases). The CDR3 is made up of 13 amino acids. V gave up 2 bases and J gave up 4 bases, with 9 bases separating them. The germline V gene encodes CDR1 MNHEY and CDR2 SMNVEV (reference sequence). CDR3 sequence reads: CASSLVGGYEQYF. The CDR3 nucleotides are TGTGCCAGCAGTTTAGTGGGGGGATACGAGCAGTACTTC.

J is TRBJ1-6 and V is TRBV27; 7 bases are a match to TRBD1. Trimming cost V 6 bases and J 8 bases; bases outside gene matches: 10. Per the germline V gene, CDR1 is MNHEY and CDR2 is SMNVEV (reference sequence). The CDR3 length is 15 residues. CDR3 residues: CASRDIGGKYSPLHF. CDR3 sequence (DNA): TGTGCCAGCAGAGATATAGGGGGCAAGTATTCACCCCTCCACTTT.

This clone was seen a handful of times. The chain carries TRBV10-2 and TRBJ1-4, with TRBD1 identical over 8 bases. Per germline, CDR1 WSHSY and CDR2 SAAADI. The V gene end was trimmed by 3 bases and the J gene end by 7 bases; junction bases not matched to a gene: 4. CDR3 size: 14 residues. In nucleotides, the CDR3 is TGCGCCAGCAGTGAACAGGGGGAAGGTGAAAAACTGTTTTTT. It codes for CASSEQGEGEKLFF.

This rearrangement joins TRBV6-6 to TRBJ1-6; TRBD1 matches at 9 bases. The CDR3 has 15 residues. CDR1 and CDR2 (germline): MNHNY, SVGAGI (reference sequence). V lost 5 bases and J lost 7; bases outside the gene matches: 6. The DNA of the CDR3 is TGTGCCAGCAGTAAGGGACAGGGTGTGAATTCACCCCTCCACTTT. The encoded protein is CASSKGQGVNSPLHF.

The gene calls are TRBV6-6 and TRBJ1-1; D possibly corresponds to TRBD1 (6 bases). The germline V and J ends were trimmed by 5 bases and 1 base, with 14 bases remaining between them. The CDR3 covers 15 residues. Germline V lookup: CDR1 MNHNY, CDR2 SVGAGI (reference sequence). The CDR3, as DNA: TGTGCCAGCAGTAACACAGGGCTGGGGAACACTGAAGCTTTCTTT. Protein sequence: CASSNTGLGNTEAFF.

The rearrangement joins TRBV4-3 to TRBJ2-1; TRBD1 matches 11 bases. The CDR3 spans 17 residues. With 0 bases clipped from V and 8 bases from J, the junction kept 9 bases outside the gene matches. CDR1 and CDR2 from the germline V gene are LGHNA and YSLEER. Written as DNA, the CDR3 is TGCGCCAGCAGCCAAGATATATGGGGGACAGGGGGTTATGAGCAGTTCTTC. The encoded protein is CASSQDIWGTGGYEQFF.

This clone was seen once. This sequence joins TRBV14 and TRBJ1-4; D may be TRBD1 (5 bases). V was clipped by 3 bases and J by 10 bases, with 12 bases between them. This CDR3 contains 13 residues. CDR1 is SGHDN, CDR2 FVKESK, per germline. The CDR3 region has the DNA TGTGCCAGCAGCCACGGGACGGGAGGAAAACTGTTTTTT. As protein: CASSHGTGGKLFF.

This clone was observed a single time. The chain has TRBV11-2 and TRBJ1-1; possible D gene TRBD1, 5 bases. The CDR3 has 12 residues. Trimming shortened V by 5 bases and J by 7 bases, and 11 bases separated the two germline ends. Germline-derived CDR1 and CDR2 are SGHAT and FQNNGV. The CDR3 sequence: CASSPPGDEAFF. The CDR3 region has the DNA TGTGCCAGCAGCCCCCCGGGGGATGAAGCTTTCTTT.

This rearrangement joins TRBV6-5 to TRBJ2-3, with no clear D. Germline V gene data show CDR1 as MNHEY and CDR2 as SVGAGI. The CDR3 loop spans 13 amino acids. The V end lost 6 bases, the J end lost 5 bases, and 12 bases lay between the germline ends. CDR3 sequence: CASRTPNGDTQYF. DNA for the CDR3: TGTGCCAGCAGGACACCAAACGGAGATACGCAGTATTTT.